The 12 T cell receptor beta chains listed next were all sequenced from one sample in a study of cytomegalovirus exposure and HLA in healthy donors. PCR employed 60 Vbeta and 13 Jbeta primers. Some clones are missing from TCRdb's copy, which holds only in-frame ones; the method was immunoSEQ multiplex PCR. The sample has 150,000 to 200,000 clones, roughly 77% seen once. Specimen: PBMCs. All receptors come from a woman aged 45-60 years in good health and CMV-seronegative.

The chain carries TRBV13 and TRBJ1-2, with D perhaps matching TRBD1 (6 bases). The ends were cut back, 6 bases at V and 8 bases at J, with 10 bases in the middle. Looked up from germline, CDR1 is PRHDT and CDR2 is FYEKMQ (reference sequence). The CDR3 runs to 11 residues. CDR3 region: CASSLRGGYTF. The CDR3 DNA follows: TGTGCCAGCAGTCTCAGGGGCGGCTACACCTTC.

This chain uses TRBV10-3 with TRBJ1-4, with TRBD1 matching 10 bases. Trimming took 7 bases from V and 5 from J; bases not matched to a gene: 7. CDR1 is ENHRY, CDR2 SYGVKD, per germline. CDR3 length equals 15 residues. This chain's CDR3 is CAIKRTGGENEKLFF. The CDR3 nucleotides read TGTGCCATCAAGCGGACAGGGGGGGAGAATGAAAAACTGTTTTTT.

The chain is built from TRBV19 and TRBJ2-5; 9 bases are a match to TRBD1. The V and J ends lost 4 bases and 2 bases, in that order; junction bases with no gene match: 2. The CDR3 length is 14 residues. The V gene's germline CDR1 is LNHDA and CDR2 SQIVND (reference sequence). The CDR3 region is CASSNRGRQETQYF. CDR3 bases: TGTGCCAGTAGTAACAGGGGGCGGCAAGAGACCCAGTACTTC.

The rearrangement joins TRBV11-3 to TRBJ2-1, with 9 bases matching TRBD2. The CDR3 has 16 amino acids. With 1 base clipped from V and 7 bases from J, the junction kept 8 bases outside the gene matches. CDR1 and CDR2 (germline): SGHNT, YENEEA. CDR3 nucleotides: TGTGCCAGCAGCTTAGTTGGGTCTAGCGGGATAAATGAGCAGTTCTTC. It translates to CASSLVGSSGINEQFF. The full variable domain, its missing parts supplied by reference TRBV11-3 and TRBJ2-1, is EAGVVQSPRYKIIEKKQPVAFWCNPISGHNTLYWYLQNLGQGPELLIRYENEEAVDDSQLPKDRFSAERLKGVDSTLKIQPAELGDSAVYLCASSLVGSSGINEQFFGPGTRLTVL.

The chain has TRBV9 and TRBJ2-1, with TRBD2 identical over 14 bases. The CDR3 consists of 17 residues. Germline lookup yields CDR1 SGDLS and CDR2 YYNGEE. J gave up 8 bases and V 3 bases, and 10 bases lay outside the gene matches. CDR3 amino acids: CASSDGTSGRVRHEQFF. CDR3 DNA sequence: TGTGCCAGCAGCGATGGGACTAGCGGGAGAGTACGGCATGAGCAGTTCTTC. The variable domain in full, completed from reference TRBV9 and TRBJ2-1, reads DSGVTQTPKHLITATGQRVTLRCSPRSGDLSVYWYQQSLDQGLQFLIQYYNGEERAKGNILERFSAQQFPDLHSELNLSSLELGDSALYFCASSDGTSGRVRHEQFFGPGTRLTVL.

The chain employs TRBV27 and TRBJ1-1, with D tentatively TRBD1 (6 bases). The V end lost 4 bases, the J end lost 11 bases, and 20 bases lay between the germline ends. The CDR3 contains 14 residues. Germline values: CDR1 MNHEY, CDR2 SMNVEV (reference sequence). The CDR3: CASSSQGTLRGAFF. The DNA of the CDR3 is TGTGCCAGCAGTTCTCAGGGGACCCTTCGTGGGGCTTTCTTT.

This clone was recorded only once. The chain has TRBV7-2 and TRBJ2-1; D is ambiguous. The V gene lost 0 bases and the J gene lost 7 bases, with 7 bases spanning the gap. CDR1 is SGHTA and CDR2 is FQGNSA in the germline V gene. The CDR3 extends over 13 amino acids. The CDR3 sequence is CASSLALQNEQFF. Here the CDR3 DNA reads TGTGCCAGCAGCTTAGCGCTCCAGAATGAGCAGTTCTTC.

In its sample, this clone was seen once. The chain joins TRBV19 to TRBJ1-1, with 7 nucleotides matching TRBD1. The germline gives CDR1 LNHDA, CDR2 SQIVND (reference sequence). The CDR3 loop spans 13 amino acids. J lost 4 bases, V lost 3 bases, and 2 bases had no gene match. As DNA, the CDR3 is TGTGCCAGTAGTATGGACAGGCTCACTGAAGCTTTCTTT. Translated, it gives CASSMDRLTEAFF.

The chain employs TRBV6-5 and TRBJ1-5; unclear D gene. V lost 5 bases to trimming and J lost 2 bases, with 13 bases between them. The CDR3 sequence is 15 residues long. CDR1 is MNHEY, CDR2 SVGAGI, per germline. The CDR3 sequence is CASSTSGRGNQPQHF. The CDR3 DNA reads TGTGCCAGCAGTACCTCGGGGAGGGGCAATCAGCCCCAGCATTTT.

The table lists this clone with a count of one. This chain links TRBV19 with TRBJ1-2; 7 bases map to TRBD1. The V gene end was trimmed by 7 bases and the J gene end by 4 bases; junction bases not matched to a gene: 6. The CDR3 is made up of 13 amino acids. Germline CDR1 and CDR2: LNHDA and SQIVND (reference sequence). CDR3 DNA: TGTGCCAGTAAGCCACAGGGGTCCTATGGCTACACCTTC. This translates into CASKPQGSYGYTF.

The chain is built from TRBV6-1 and TRBJ1-1; D uncertain. Germline CDR1 reads MNHNS; CDR2 reads SASEGT. Trimming left V 2 bases short and J 0 bases short, with 10 bases between. The CDR3 runs 15 residues. This CDR3 reads CASSEFSGLNTEAFF. Here the CDR3 DNA reads TGTGCCAGCAGTGAATTTTCGGGTCTGAACACTGAAGCTTTCTTT.

This clone was detected once. The gene calls are TRBV19 and TRBJ2-7; D not certain. The CDR3 covers 14 residues. Trimming removed 3 bases from V and 0 bases from J, with 9 bases in between. Germline V gene lookup returns CDR1 LNHDA and CDR2 SQIVND (reference sequence). This CDR3 is CASSILDNSYEQYF. Here the CDR3 DNA reads TGTGCCAGTAGTATTTTAGACAACTCCTACGAGCAGTACTTC. The entire variable domain, with the rest obtained from reference TRBV19 and TRBJ2-7, is as follows: DGGITQSPKYLFRKEGQNVTLSCEQNLNHDAMYWYRQDPGQGLRLIYYSQIVNDFQKGDIAEGYSVSREKKESFPLTVTSAQKNPTAFYLCASSILDNSYEQYFGPGTRLTVT.